Listed below are T cell receptor beta chains from one sample, sequenced in a study of T cells in narcolepsy. Method: immunoSEQ multiplex PCR; TCRdb's copy keeps in-frame clones and lacks some. Among 25,000 to 30,000 clones listed, around 87% were seen once. Sequencing input: memory (CD45RA-) CD4+ T cells from blood. These receptors were obtained from a human donor in good health. The CDR3 runs from the conserved cysteine through the conserved F or W. D genes are given only for firm matches. Rows may omit the clone size; those that give it use once, few, many or a size class.

TRBJ1-4	TRBV4-3	NA	TRBD1	TGCGCCAGCAGCCAAGACAGGGGGCAAGGTGAAAAACTGTTTTTT	CASSQDRGQGEKLFF
TRBJ2-2	TRBV7-9	NA	NA	TGTGCCAGCAGCTTACCGGTCCCCCGAGGCACCGGGGAGCTGTTTTTT	CASSLPVPRGTGELFF
TRBJ2-1	TRBV7-2	once	NA	TGTGCCAGCAGCCGGTTTGAGCAGTTCTTC	CASSRFEQFF
TRBJ1-2	TRBV11-2	once	NA	TGTGCCAGCAGCCCCGACGGGCCCTATGGCTACACCTTC	CASSPDGPYGYTF
TRBJ2-7	TRBV19	NA	NA	TGTGCCAGTAGTAGCGGGACCTACGAGCAGTACTTC	CASSSGTYEQYF
TRBJ2-2	TRBV16	NA	NA	TGTGCCAGCAGCCAAATTCCGACCACCGGGGAGCTGTTTTTT	CASSQIPTTGELFF
TRBJ2-7	TRBV30	few	NA	TGTGCCTGGAGACTGTTTGGAGCGCGAGGCTACGAGCAGTACTTC	CAWRLFGARGYEQYF
TRBJ2-7	TRBV7-9	NA	NA	TGTGCCAGCAGCTACGCTAAACAGGGTTACGAGCAGTACTTC	CASSYAKQGYEQYF
TRBJ2-1	TRBV9	NA	TRBD2	TGTGCCAGCAGCCAGAGCGGGAGTTGGGATGAGCAGTTCTTC	CASSQSGSWDEQFF
TRBJ1-1	TRBV29-1	NA	NA	TGCAGCGTTGAGCCTCTCCGGGACCGCTCCCAAGCTTTCTTT	CSVEPLRDRSQAFF
TRBJ1-1	TRBV6-5	NA	NA	TGTGCCAGCAGTTACCGTGGGGCTGAAGCTTTCTTT	CASSYRGAEAFF
TRBJ1-2	TRBV11-2	NA	NA	TGTGCCAGCAGCTTAAGTCAGCAAGGGGATGGCTACACCTTC	CASSLSQQGDGYTF
TRBJ2-1	TRBV30	once	TRBD2	TGTGCCTGGAGTCCAGCGGGAGGGCCATACAATGAGCAGTTCTTC	CAWSPAGGPYNEQFF
TRBJ2-3	TRBV19	NA	TRBD2	TGTGCCAGTAGTGCTTCTAGCGGTACAGATACGCAGTATTTT	CASSASSGTDTQYF
TRBJ2-7	TRBV11-1	once	TRBD1	TGTGCCACACAAATAGGCCGGGGGACAGGGTACGAGCAGTACTTC	CATQIGRGTGYEQYF
TRBJ1-1	TRBV18	NA	TRBD1	TGTGCCAGCTCACCCTTACCGACAGGGGTTGTCACTGAAGCTTTCTTT	CASSPLPTGVVTEAFF
TRBJ1-3	TRBV5-6	NA	NA	TGTGCCAGCAGCCAGCGAGGGCACCTCTCTGGAAACACCATATATTTT	CASSQRGHLSGNTIYF
TRBJ2-3	TRBV7-6	NA	NA	TGTGCCAGCAGCTCGCCGGGGGCGGCAGATACGCAGTATTTT	CASSSPGAADTQYF
TRBJ1-6	TRBV6-5	NA	NA	TGTGCCAGCAGTTACAGGGTGCCTACCGATTCACCCCTCCACTTT	CASSYRVPTDSPLHF
TRBJ1-1	TRBV6-1	NA	NA	TGTGCCAGCAGCTCTGGCGACAGGGAAGCTTTCTTT	CASSSGDREAFF
TRBJ2-7	TRBV6-6	NA	TRBD1	TGTGCCTGCTCGGACAGGGCCCTGGGGGAGCAGTACTTC	CACSDRALGEQYF
TRBJ1-3	TRBV9	NA	NA	TGTGCCAGCAGCGTAGCTACGGGGGAGATCTCTGGAAACACCATATATTTT	CASSVATGEISGNTIYF
TRBJ2-7	TRBV28	NA	NA	TGTGCCAGCAGTTTATTGGGGGGCCGGAGTCTTTACGAGCAGTACTTC	CASSLLGGRSLYEQYF
TRBJ2-3	TRBV27	NA	NA	TGTGCCAGCAGTTTATCGCAGACCACAGATACGCAGTATTTT	CASSLSQTTDTQYF
TRBJ1-5	TRBV6-5	NA	NA	TGTGCCAGCAGTGAAATGAATCAGCCCCAGCATTTT	CASSEMNQPQHF
TRBJ2-7	TRBV5-1	NA	TRBD1	TGCGCCAGCGGACCCTGGGACAGCTCCTACGAGCAGTACTTC	CASGPWDSSYEQYF
TRBJ1-3	TRBV6-5	NA	NA	TGTGCCAGCAGTCCCTCCCGGACGAGGGGAAACACCATATATTTT	CASSPSRTRGNTIYF
TRBJ2-7	TRBV5-1	few	NA	TGCGCCAGCAGCTTGGAAATGGATCGCGAGCAGTACTTC	CASSLEMDREQYF
TRBJ1-1	TRBV6-1	NA	TRBD1	TGTGCCAGCAGTGCAACAGGGGGCCTGGCTGAAGCTTTCTTT	CASSATGGLAEAFF
TRBJ2-5	TRBV11-2	NA	NA	TGTGCCAGCAGCTTCACGGCGGACCAAGAGACCCAGTACTTC	CASSFTADQETQYF
TRBJ2-7	TRBV5-5	NA	TRBD1	TGTGCCAGCAGCCATGCGGGACAGGGTGCGTACGAGCAGTACTTC	CASSHAGQGAYEQYF
TRBJ2-3	TRBV5-4	NA	TRBD2	TGTGCCAGCAGCTTGGGAACTAGCGGGAGGACAGATACGCAGTATTTT	CASSLGTSGRTDTQYF
TRBJ1-4	TRBV6-5	NA	NA	TGTGCCAGCAGGACAGTTAATGAAAAACTGTTTTTT	CASRTVNEKLFF
TRBJ2-2	TRBV19	once	NA	TGTGCCAGCTCGGGTTCGAACACCGGGGAGCTGTTTTTT	CASSGSNTGELFF
TRBJ1-3	TRBV18	few	NA	TGTGCCAGCTCACCACTCGTTCCAGTACCTGGAAACACCATATATTTT	CASSPLVPVPGNTIYF
TRBJ1-2	TRBV29-1	NA	TRBD1	TGCAGCGTTACCGGGACAGACCATGGCTACACCTTC	CSVTGTDHGYTF
TRBJ2-2	TRBV9	NA	NA	TGTGCCAGCAGCGTGTTGGGCGGGGAGCTGTTTTTT	CASSVLGGELFF
TRBJ2-7	TRBV11-1	NA	TRBD2	TGTGCCAGCAGCTTAGGCGGACTAGCGGGGGCCGAGCAGTACTTC	CASSLGGLAGAEQYF
TRBJ2-5	TRBV5-1	NA	NA	TGCGCCAGCAGCTTGGGCCCCGGTGGAGGGGGGGAGACCCAGTACTTC	CASSLGPGGGGETQYF
TRBJ2-4	TRBV6-5	NA	TRBD1	TGTGCCAGCAGTTACTCGTCAGGGGGAGACAAAAACATTCAGTACTTC	CASSYSSGGDKNIQYF
TRBJ2-3	TRBV7-2	NA	TRBD2	TGTGCCAGCAGCTTAAGGCTAGCGGGGTCCACAGATACGCAGTATTTT	CASSLRLAGSTDTQYF
TRBJ2-1	TRBV9	NA	NA	TGTGCCAGCAGCGCAACGCTGCTTGCCTACAATGAGCAGTTCTTC	CASSATLLAYNEQFF
TRBJ1-2	TRBV6-6	NA	NA	TGTGCCAGCAGCCCTTCTCTCCTCGGACGGGACTATGGCTACACCTTC	CASSPSLLGRDYGYTF
TRBJ1-1	TRBV2	NA	NA	TGTGCCAGCAGTTCTGAAGGGGTAAGCCCTGAAGCTTTCTTT	CASSSEGVSPEAFF
TRBJ1-2	TRBV30	NA	NA	TGTGCCTGGTACCGTCGGGGGCGATATGGCTACACCTTC	CAWYRRGRYGYTF
TRBJ2-1	TRBV6-9	NA	NA	TGTGCCAGCAGGCTAAGAAGCTCCTACAATGAGCAGTTCTTC	CASRLRSSYNEQFF
TRBJ2-7	TRBV5-5	NA	NA	TGTGCCAGCAGCTTGTATGACAGTCCCTACGAGCAGTACTTC	CASSLYDSPYEQYF
TRBJ1-1	TRBV9	NA	NA	TGTGCCAGCAGCGGGCAGGGCGGATCCACTGAAGCTTTCTTT	CASSGQGGSTEAFF
TRBJ1-1	TRBV11-2	NA	NA	TGTGCCAGCAGCTTAGATCATTACAGAACTGAAGCTTTCTTT	CASSLDHYRTEAFF
TRBJ1-3	TRBV19	NA	NA	TGTGCCAGTGCTAATTCTGGAAACACCATATATTTT	CASANSGNTIYF
TRBJ1-2	TRBV6-1	few	TRBD1	TGTGCCAGCAGTTGGACAGGGGACGACGGCTACACCTTC	CASSWTGDDGYTF
TRBJ2-3	TRBV12-5	NA	NA	TGTGCTAGTGGTTTGAGTGCAGCGGTCACAGATACGCAGTATTTT	CASGLSAAVTDTQYF
TRBJ2-5	TRBV5-1	NA	NA	TGCGCCAGCAGCTTTGGTTTACAAGAGACCCAGTACTTC	CASSFGLQETQYF
TRBJ1-2	TRBV5-4	NA	NA	TGTGCCAGCAGCTTTCCTATTTTGGACTATGGCTACACCTTC	CASSFPILDYGYTF
TRBJ1-1	TRBV7-7	NA	NA	TGTGCCAGCAGCCTGGACCGGGACTCTGAAGCTTTCTTT	CASSLDRDSEAFF